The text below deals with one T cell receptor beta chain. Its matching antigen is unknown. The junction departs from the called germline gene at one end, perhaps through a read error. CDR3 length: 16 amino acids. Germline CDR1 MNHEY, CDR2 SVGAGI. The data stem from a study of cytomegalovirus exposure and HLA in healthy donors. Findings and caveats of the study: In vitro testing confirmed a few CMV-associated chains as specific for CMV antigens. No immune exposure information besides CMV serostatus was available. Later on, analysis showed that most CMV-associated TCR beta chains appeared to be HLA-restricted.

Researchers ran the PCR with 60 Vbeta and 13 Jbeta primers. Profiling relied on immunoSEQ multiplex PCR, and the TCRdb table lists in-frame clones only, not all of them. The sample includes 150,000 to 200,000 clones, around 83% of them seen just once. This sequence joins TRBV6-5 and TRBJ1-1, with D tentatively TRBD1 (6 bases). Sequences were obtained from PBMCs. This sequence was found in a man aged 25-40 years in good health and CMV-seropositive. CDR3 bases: TGTGCCGGCAGTTACTCCAGGGGTCAGGGAATGACTGAAGCTTTCTTT. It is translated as CAGSYSRGQGMTEAFF.